This T cell receptor beta chain appears in the sequencing data of a study of T cell repertoires in cytomegalovirus infection. Across the whole study: A matching HLA type, together with CMV infection, was signaled by public TCR beta signatures.

Study-level results: Frequencies of public TCR beta families were cumulated, and this identified carriers of CMV plus the relevant HLA.

TCRdb ran MiXCR on the reads and lists one entry per CDR3 protein. The sample yields around 630,000 distinct CDR3 sequences, roughly 24% seen once. The table lists this clonotype with a few counts. The antigen is undetermined. CDR3 length equals 15 residues. Trimming took off 2 bases at V and 4 bases at J, with 13 bases between the two ends. Sequencing was carried out using CD8+ T cells from PBMCs. This receptor was taken from a human donor in good health (CMV status not recorded). Some clones in this sample may be carry-over from other donors' samples. The chain joins TRBV12-3 or TRBV12-4 to TRBJ2-3; possibly TRBD1 or TRBD2 for D (5 bases each). The chain's CDR3 is CASSLRDPHADTQYF. CDR3 DNA sequence: TGTGCCAGCAGTTTACGGGACCCCCATGCAGATACGCAGTATTTT.